The 13 T cell receptor beta chains given below trace back to one sample, sequenced in a study of OX40 agonist ivuxolimab in advanced cancers. Produced via immunoSEQ multiplex PCR; TCRdb's table is partial and in-frame only. The table lists about 7,300 clones, approximately 79% of them singletons. The sample in question was CD4+ or CD8+ T cells sorted from blood, obtained in a trial of the OX40 agonist ivuxolimab. The receptors were sampled from an adult with an advanced solid tumor such as melanoma, head and neck, liver or kidney cancer.

The rearrangement uses TRBV2 and TRBJ2-3, with D possibly matching TRBD2 (7 bases). The CDR3 runs 15 residues. CDR1 and CDR2 from the germline V gene are SNHLY and FYNNEI. Between the trimmed V and J ends, which lost 3 bases and 2 bases, there was a span of 12 bases. This CDR3 reads CASSEAGAPTDTQYF. As DNA, the CDR3 is TGTGCCAGCAGTGAGGCGGGGGCCCCCACAGATACGCAGTATTTT. Together with reference TRBV2 and TRBJ2-3, the CDR3 gives the full variable domain: EPEVTQTPSHQVTQMGQEVILRCVPISNHLYFYWYRQILGQKVEFLVSFYNNEISEKSEIFDDQFSVERPDGSNFTLKIRSTKLEDSAMYFCASSEAGAPTDTQYFGPGTRLTVL.

The J gene is TRBJ1-2, the V gene TRBV6-4; no definite D call. Trimming removed 2 bases from V and 5 bases from J, with 12 bases in between. CDR1 MRHNA and CDR2 SNTAGT come from the germline V gene. The CDR3 runs 14 residues. The CDR3 DNA sequence: TGTGCCAGCAGTGACCACATTCTAGGGTATGGCTACACCTTC. It specifies CASSDHILGYGYTF.

The chain combines TRBV13 with TRBJ1-5, with a tentative D call TRBD1 (5 bases). This CDR3 has 14 amino acids. V was cut by 0 bases and J by 5 bases, with 8 bases left in between. Germline-derived CDR1 and CDR2 are PRHDT and FYEKMQ (reference sequence). The CDR3 nucleotides read TGTGCCAGCAGCTTAGGAGGGGTGGATCAGCCCCAGCATTTT. This codes for CASSLGGVDQPQHF.

The chain recombines TRBV27 with TRBJ1-5; tentatively, D is TRBD1 (5 bases). In germline, CDR1 is MNHEY, CDR2 SMNVEV (reference sequence). Trimming took 3 bases from V and 3 from J, leaving 9 bases between them. The CDR3 contains 14 residues. CDR3 amino acids: CASSFRGINQPQHF. In DNA, the CDR3 is TGTGCCAGCAGTTTCCGGGGGATCAATCAGCCCCAGCATTTT.

This clone was seen more than once but under ten times. The chain uses TRBV5-4 and TRBJ1-1; 12 positions match TRBD1. From germline, CDR1 is SGHNT and CDR2 YYREEE (reference sequence). Trimming cost V 4 bases and J 5 bases; bases outside gene matches: 18. The length of the CDR3 is 19 residues. As DNA, the CDR3 is TGTGCCAGCAGCATCGAAACCGGGACAGGGGGCTCATTGGATACTGAAGCTTTCTTT. Residues: CASSIETGTGGSLDTEAFF.

The J gene is TRBJ2-1, the V gene TRBV18, with unresolved D. V lost 7 bases and J 4 bases, leaving 11 bases between the germline ends. The CDR3 has 13 residues. Germline-derived CDR1 and CDR2 are KGHSH and LQKENI. CDR3 DNA: TGTGCCAGCTTCGGTCGGGTTTACAATGAGCAGTTCTTC. This encodes CASFGRVYNEQFF.

The count of this clone is one. The gene calls are TRBV9 and TRBJ1-2, with D perhaps matching TRBD1 (5 bases). Trimming stripped 0 bases from V and 9 bases from J, with 12 bases between. CDR3 length equals 13 residues. CDR1 is SGDLS and CDR2 is YYNGEE in the germline V gene. DNA of the CDR3: TGTGCCAGCAGCGTAGTTACCCAGGGCCGCTACACCTTC. This sequence encodes CASSVVTQGRYTF.

This clone was found once. The chain recombines TRBV28 with TRBJ1-1; the D gene is possibly TRBD1 (5 bases). Trimming shortened V by 5 bases and J by 0 bases, and 16 bases separated the two germline ends. Germline CDR1 and CDR2: MDHEN and SYDVKM. This CDR3 is 16 amino acids long. The DNA for the CDR3 is TGTGCCAGCAGTCTACTCGGGGCAGGGATGAACACTGAAGCTTTCTTT. Translated, it gives CASSLLGAGMNTEAFF.

J is TRBJ2-6 and V is TRBV6-1; perhaps D is TRBD1 or TRBD2 (5 bases each). Deletions cut 2 bases from V and 0 bases from J, with 8 bases between. CDR1 and CDR2 from the germline V gene are MNHNS and SASEGT. CDR3 length: 16 amino acids. In DNA form, the CDR3 reads TGTGCCAGCAGTGAACTGGGGGTCTCTGGGGCCAACGTCCTGACTTTC. It yields the protein CASSELGVSGANVLTF.

The chain combines TRBV18 with TRBJ1-1; the D is unclear. V was clipped by 6 bases and J by 3 bases, with 5 bases between them. Germline lookup yields CDR1 KGHSH and CDR2 LQKENI. This CDR3 has 11 amino acids. CDR3 sequence reads: CASSRDTEAFF. DNA for the CDR3: TGTGCCAGCTCTCGGGACACTGAAGCTTTCTTT. Together with reference TRBV18 and TRBJ1-1, the CDR3 gives the full variable domain: NAGVMQNPRHLVRRRGQEARLRCSPMKGHSHVYWYRQLPEEGLKFMVYLQKENIIDESGMPKERFSAEFPKEGPSILRIQQVVRGDSAAYFCASSRDTEAFFGQGTRLTVV.

Many counts were recorded for this clone. The chain couples TRBV6-1 to TRBJ1-2; no firm D call. The germline gives CDR1 MNHNS, CDR2 SASEGT. V lost 1 base, J lost 8 bases, and 11 bases lay in between. This CDR3 region has 13 residues. The CDR3 coding sequence is TGTGCCAGCAGTGAAGAGGGTCTTTTGGGCTACACCTTC. This codes for CASSEEGLLGYTF.

CDR3 loop: CASRVGQKNTEAFF. CDR3 DNA: TGTGCCAGCAGAGTAGGACAGAAGAACACTGAAGCTTTCTTT. This chain uses TRBV5-6 with TRBJ1-1, with D possibly matching TRBD1 (6 bases). The germline CDR1 and CDR2 sequences are SGHDT and YYEEEE. The germline V and J ends were trimmed by 5 bases and 1 base, with 12 bases remaining between them. The CDR3 consists of 14 residues. Full variable domain (outside the CDR3, taken from reference TRBV5-6 and TRBJ1-1): DAGVTQSPTHLIKTRGQQVTLRCSPKSGHDTVSWYQQALGQGPQFIFQYYEEEERQRGNFPDRFSGHQFPNYSSELNVNALLLGDSALYLCASRVGQKNTEAFFGQGTRLTVV.

The genes are TRBV6-1 and TRBJ1-5; D is possibly TRBD1 (6 bases). CDR3 length: 15 amino acids. The V gene lost 4 bases and the J gene lost 0 bases, with 10 bases spanning the gap. Germline V lookup: CDR1 MNHNS, CDR2 SASEGT. CDR3 sequence reads: CASSGTGYSNQPQHF. The CDR3 nucleotides read TGTGCCAGCAGTGGCACAGGGTATAGCAATCAGCCCCAGCATTTT.